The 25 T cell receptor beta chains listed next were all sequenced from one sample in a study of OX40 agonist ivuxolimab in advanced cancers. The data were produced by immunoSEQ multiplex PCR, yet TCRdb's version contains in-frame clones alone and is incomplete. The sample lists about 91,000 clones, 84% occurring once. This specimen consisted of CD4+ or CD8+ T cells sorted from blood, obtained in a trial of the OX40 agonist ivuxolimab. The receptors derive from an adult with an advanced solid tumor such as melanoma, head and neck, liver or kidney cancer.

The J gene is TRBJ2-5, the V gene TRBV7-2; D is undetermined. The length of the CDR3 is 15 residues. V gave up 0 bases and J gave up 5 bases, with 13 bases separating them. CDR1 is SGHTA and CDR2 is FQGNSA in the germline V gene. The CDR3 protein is CASSLARVGSETQYF. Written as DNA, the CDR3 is TGTGCCAGCAGCTTAGCAAGAGTTGGTTCTGAGACCCAGTACTTC.

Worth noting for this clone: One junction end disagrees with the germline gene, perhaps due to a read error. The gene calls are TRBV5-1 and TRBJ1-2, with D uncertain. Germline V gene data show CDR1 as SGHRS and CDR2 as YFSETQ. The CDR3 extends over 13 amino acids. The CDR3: CASGLRAGYGYTF. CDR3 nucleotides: TGCGCCAGCGGCTTGCGCGCAGGCTATGGCTACACCTTC.

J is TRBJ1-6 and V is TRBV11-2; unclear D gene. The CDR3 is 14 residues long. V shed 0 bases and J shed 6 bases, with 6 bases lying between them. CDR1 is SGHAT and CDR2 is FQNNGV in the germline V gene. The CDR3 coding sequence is TGTGCCAGCAGCTTAGATCCAGCTAATTCACCCCTCCACTTT. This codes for CASSLDPANSPLHF.

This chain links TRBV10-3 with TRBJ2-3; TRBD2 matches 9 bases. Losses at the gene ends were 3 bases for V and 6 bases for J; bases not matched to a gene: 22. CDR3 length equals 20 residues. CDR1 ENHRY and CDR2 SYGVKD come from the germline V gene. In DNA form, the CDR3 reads TGTGCCATCAGTGACATAGGCGGCGGGGGGGCAAGAATAAGTGTGGATACGCAGTATTTT. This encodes CAISDIGGGGARISVDTQYF.

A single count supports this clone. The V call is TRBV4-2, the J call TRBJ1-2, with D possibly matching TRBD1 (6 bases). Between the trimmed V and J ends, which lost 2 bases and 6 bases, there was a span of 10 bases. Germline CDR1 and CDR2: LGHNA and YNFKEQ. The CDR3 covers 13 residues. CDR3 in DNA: TGTGCCAGCAGCCAACAGGGGTATGATGGCTACACCTTC. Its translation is CASSQQGYDGYTF.

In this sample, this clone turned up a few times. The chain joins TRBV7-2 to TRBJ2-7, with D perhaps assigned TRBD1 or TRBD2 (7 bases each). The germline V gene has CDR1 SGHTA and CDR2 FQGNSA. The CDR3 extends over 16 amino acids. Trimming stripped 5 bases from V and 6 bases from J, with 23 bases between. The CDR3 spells CASSPGGGAGHLEQYV. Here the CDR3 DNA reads TGTGCCAGCAGCCCAGGGGGGGGAGCGGGTCACCTCGAGCAGTACGTC.

The CDR3 DNA follows: TGTGCCAGCAGCGTAGAACCAGGGGGCCGTGAGACCCAGTACTTC. The encoded protein is CASSVEPGGRETQYF. This chain connects TRBV9 to TRBJ2-5, with 8 bases that match TRBD1. This CDR3 is built from 15 residues. The germline V gene encodes CDR1 SGDLS and CDR2 YYNGEE. With 0 bases clipped from V and 5 bases from J, the junction kept 6 bases outside the gene matches.

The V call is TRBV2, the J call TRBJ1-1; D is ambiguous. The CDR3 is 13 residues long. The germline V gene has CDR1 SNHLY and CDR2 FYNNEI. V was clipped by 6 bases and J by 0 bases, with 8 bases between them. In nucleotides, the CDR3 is TGTGCCAGCAGCGATTACTTGAACACTGAAGCTTTCTTT. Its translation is CASSDYLNTEAFF.

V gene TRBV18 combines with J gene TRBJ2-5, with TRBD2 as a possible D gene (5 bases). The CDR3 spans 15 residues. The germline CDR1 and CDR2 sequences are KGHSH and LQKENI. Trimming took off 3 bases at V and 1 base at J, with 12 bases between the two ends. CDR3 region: CASSPVEDSQETQYF. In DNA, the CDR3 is TGTGCCAGCTCACCCGTAGAGGACTCCCAAGAGACCCAGTACTTC.

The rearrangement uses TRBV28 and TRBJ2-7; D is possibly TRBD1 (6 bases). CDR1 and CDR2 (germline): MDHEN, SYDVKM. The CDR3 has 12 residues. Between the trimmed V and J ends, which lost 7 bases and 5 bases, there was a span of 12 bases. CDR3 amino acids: CASNLRTDEQYF. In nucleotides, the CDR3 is TGTGCCAGCAACCTAAGGACAGACGAGCAGTACTTC.

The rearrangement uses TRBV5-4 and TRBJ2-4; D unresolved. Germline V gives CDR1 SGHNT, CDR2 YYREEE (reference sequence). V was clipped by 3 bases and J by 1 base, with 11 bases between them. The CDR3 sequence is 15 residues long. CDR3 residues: CASSSNFGAKNIQYF. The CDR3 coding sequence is TGTGCCAGCAGCTCCAACTTTGGGGCCAAAAACATTCAGTACTTC.

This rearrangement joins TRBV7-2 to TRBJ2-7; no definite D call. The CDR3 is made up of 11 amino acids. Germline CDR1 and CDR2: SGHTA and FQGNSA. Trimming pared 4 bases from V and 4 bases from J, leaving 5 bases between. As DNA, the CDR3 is TGTGCCAGCAGCTCCAGATACGAGCAGTACTTC. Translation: CASSSRYEQYF.

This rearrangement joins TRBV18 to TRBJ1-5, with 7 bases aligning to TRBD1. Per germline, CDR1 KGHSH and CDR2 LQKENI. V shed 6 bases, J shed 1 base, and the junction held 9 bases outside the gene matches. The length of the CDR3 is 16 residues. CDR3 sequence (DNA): TGTGCCAGCTCTTCTTCAGGGGGAGGGAGCAATCAGCCCCAGCATTTT. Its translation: CASSSSGGGSNQPQHF.

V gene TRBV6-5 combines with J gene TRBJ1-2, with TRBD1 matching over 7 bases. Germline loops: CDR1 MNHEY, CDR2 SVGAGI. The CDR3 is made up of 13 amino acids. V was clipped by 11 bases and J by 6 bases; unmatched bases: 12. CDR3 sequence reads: CACRGGGKDGYTF. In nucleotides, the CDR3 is TGTGCCTGCCGGGGAGGGGGCAAAGATGGCTACACCTTC.

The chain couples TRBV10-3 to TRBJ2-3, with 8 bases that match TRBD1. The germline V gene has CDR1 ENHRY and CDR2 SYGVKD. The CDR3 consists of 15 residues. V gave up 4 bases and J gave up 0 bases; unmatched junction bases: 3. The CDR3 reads CAISVGQGSTDTQYF. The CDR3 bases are TGTGCCATCAGTGTAGGACAGGGAAGCACAGATACGCAGTATTTT.

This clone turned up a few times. The CDR3 DNA reads TGCGCCAGCAGCCAGGGGGGGGCCGATTATAGCAATCAGCCCCAGCATTTT. Encoded protein: CASSQGGADYSNQPQHF. This rearrangement joins TRBV4-3 to TRBJ1-5; the D gene is possibly TRBD1 (6 bases). CDR3 length: 17 residues. CDR1 and CDR2 from the germline V gene are LGHNA and YSLEER. V was clipped by 3 bases and J by 0 bases, with 15 bases between them.

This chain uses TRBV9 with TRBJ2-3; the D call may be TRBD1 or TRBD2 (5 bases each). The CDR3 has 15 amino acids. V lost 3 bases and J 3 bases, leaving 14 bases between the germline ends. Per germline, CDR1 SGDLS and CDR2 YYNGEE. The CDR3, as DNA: TGTGCCAGCAGCGCAGGGCAGGGACGAACAGATACGCAGTATTTT. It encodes CASSAGQGRTDTQYF.

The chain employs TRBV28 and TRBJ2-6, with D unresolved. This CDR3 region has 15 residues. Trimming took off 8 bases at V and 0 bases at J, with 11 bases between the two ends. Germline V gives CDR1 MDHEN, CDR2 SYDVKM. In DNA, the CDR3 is TGTGCCAGCTTAAGGGCGGACTCTGGGGCCAACGTCCTGACTTTC. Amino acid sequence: CASLRADSGANVLTF.

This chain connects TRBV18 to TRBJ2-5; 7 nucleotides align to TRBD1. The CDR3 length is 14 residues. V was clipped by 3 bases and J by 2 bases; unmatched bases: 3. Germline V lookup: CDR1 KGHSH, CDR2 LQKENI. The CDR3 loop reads CASSPGTVQETQYF. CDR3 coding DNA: TGTGCCAGCTCACCGGGGACAGTTCAAGAGACCCAGTACTTC.

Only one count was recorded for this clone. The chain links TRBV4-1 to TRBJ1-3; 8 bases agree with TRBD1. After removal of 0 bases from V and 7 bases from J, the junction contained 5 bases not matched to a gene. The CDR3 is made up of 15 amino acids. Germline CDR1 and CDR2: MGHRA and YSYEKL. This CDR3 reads CASSQEENRGNTIYF. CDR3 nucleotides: TGCGCCAGCAGCCAAGAGGAGAACAGGGGGAACACCATATATTTT.

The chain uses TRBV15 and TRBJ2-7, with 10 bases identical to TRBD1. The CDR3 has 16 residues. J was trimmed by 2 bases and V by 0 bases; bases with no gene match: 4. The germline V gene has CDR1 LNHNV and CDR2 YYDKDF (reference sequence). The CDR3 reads CATSRDLGQGTYEQYV. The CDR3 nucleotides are TGTGCCACCAGCAGAGATCTGGGACAGGGGACCTACGAGCAGTACGTC.

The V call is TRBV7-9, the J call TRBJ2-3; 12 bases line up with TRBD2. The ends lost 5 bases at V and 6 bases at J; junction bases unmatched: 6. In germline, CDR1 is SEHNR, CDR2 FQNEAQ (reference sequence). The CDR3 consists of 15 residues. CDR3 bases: TGTGCCAGCAGCCGGACTAGCGGGGATTCGGATACGCAGTATTTT. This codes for CASSRTSGDSDTQYF.

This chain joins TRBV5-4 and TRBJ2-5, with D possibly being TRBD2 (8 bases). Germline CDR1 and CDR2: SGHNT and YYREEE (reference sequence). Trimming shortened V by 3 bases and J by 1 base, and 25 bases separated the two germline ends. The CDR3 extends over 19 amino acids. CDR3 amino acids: CASSSTGLAGGTTQETQYF. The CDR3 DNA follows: TGTGCCAGCAGCTCGACAGGGTTGGCGGGGGGCACCACCCAAGAGACCCAGTACTTC. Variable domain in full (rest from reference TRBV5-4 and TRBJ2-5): ETGVTQSPTHLIKTRGQQVTLRCSSQSGHNTVSWYQQALGQGPQFIFQYYREEENGRGNFPPRFSGLQFPNYSSELNVNALELDDSALYLCASSSTGLAGGTTQETQYFGPGTRLLVL.

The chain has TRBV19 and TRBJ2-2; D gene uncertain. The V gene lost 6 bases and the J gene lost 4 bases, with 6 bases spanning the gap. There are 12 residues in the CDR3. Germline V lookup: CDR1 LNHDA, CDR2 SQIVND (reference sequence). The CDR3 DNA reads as TGTGCCAGTAGGAAAGGCACCGGGGAGCTGTTTTTT. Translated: CASRKGTGELFF. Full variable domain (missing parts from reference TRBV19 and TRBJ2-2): DGGITQSPKYLFRKEGQNVTLSCEQNLNHDAMYWYRQDPGQGLRLIYYSQIVNDFQKGDIAEGYSVSREKKESFPLTVTSAQKNPTAFYLCASRKGTGELFFGEGSRLTVL.

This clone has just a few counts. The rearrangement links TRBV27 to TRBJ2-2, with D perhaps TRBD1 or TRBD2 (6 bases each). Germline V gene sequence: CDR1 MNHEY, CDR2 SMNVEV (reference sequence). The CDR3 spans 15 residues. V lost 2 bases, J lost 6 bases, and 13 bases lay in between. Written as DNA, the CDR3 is TGTGCCAGCAGTTTAAAGGGGGGCCAGCCCGGGGAGCTGTTTTTT. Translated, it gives CASSLKGGQPGELFF.